The 3 T cell receptor beta chains in this list originate from one sample, sequenced in a study of T cell responses to AZD1222 COVID-19 vaccine. Repertoires were generated with immunoSEQ multiplex PCR, while TCRdb's copy carries only in-frame clones and drops some. The sample has about 99,000 clones; 90% are singletons. This specimen was peripheral blood, taken on day 0 of AZD1222 vaccination. The receptors derive from an adult in good health.

This clone has only a few counts. This rearrangement joins TRBV24-1 to TRBJ1-5; no reliable D call. Per germline, CDR1 KGHDR and CDR2 SFDVKD. V was trimmed by 1 base and J by 1 base, leaving 10 bases between them. CDR3 length: 16 amino acids. CDR3 in DNA: TGTGCCACCAGTGATTTAACCAAGGTAAGCAATCAGCCCCAGCATTTT. This sequence encodes CATSDLTKVSNQPQHF.

The chain has TRBV28 and TRBJ1-5, with 9 bases fitting TRBD1. The CDR3 is made up of 14 amino acids. Trimming cost V 5 bases and J 6 bases; bases outside gene matches: 5. Germline lookup yields CDR1 MDHEN and CDR2 SYDVKM. The CDR3 loop reads CASSIPQGAQPQHF. The CDR3 bases are TGTGCCAGCAGTATTCCACAGGGGGCTCAGCCCCAGCATTTT.

The rearrangement links TRBV19 to TRBJ2-2; D is possibly TRBD1 (5 bases). Germline CDR1 and CDR2: LNHDA and SQIVND (reference sequence). The CDR3 length is 15 residues. The V gene lost 9 bases and the J gene lost 1 base, with 15 bases spanning the gap. The CDR3 loop is CASKLGPVNTGELFF. CDR3 in DNA: TGTGCCAGCAAGCTGGGGCCCGTGAACACCGGGGAGCTGTTTTTT. Using reference TRBV19 and TRBJ2-2 for the parts outside the CDR3, the full variable domain is DGGITQSPKYLFRKEGQNVTLSCEQNLNHDAMYWYRQDPGQGLRLIYYSQIVNDFQKGDIAEGYSVSREKKESFPLTVTSAQKNPTAFYLCASKLGPVNTGELFFGEGSRLTVL.